Each of the 32 T cell receptor beta chains below was sequenced from the same sample in a study of read filtering for tumor transcriptome and immune sequencing (TCRdb year 2020). The instrument given in TCRdb is Illumina HiSeq 4000. The Immunoverse kit was used to build TCR libraries from about 430 ng RNA, with molecular barcoded adaptors covering alpha/delta and beta/gamma chains. TCRdb trimmed public reads at Q25 via fastp, called clones via MiXCR and kept in-frame beta chains. Rows are unified per CDR3 protein, each entry keeping the most common DNA and genes. Within this sample are fewer than 75,000 distinct CDR3 sequences, with approximately 22% of them counted one time only. Roughly 17% of the sample rests with the top ten. Sequencing used a population of CD138-negative cells sorted from bone marrow. Explained via the paper, the cell subset or site label denotes: bone marrow mononuclear cells depleted of CD138+ plasma/myeloma cells by negative magnetic selection. The receptor set was obtained from a donor at least 40 years old with multiple myeloma.

This clonotype was seen many times. The genes are TRBV28 and TRBJ2-7; a possible D gene is TRBD2 (6 bases). V lost 4 bases and J 2 bases, leaving 9 bases between the germline ends. Germline-derived CDR1 and CDR2 are MDHEN and SYDVKM. The CDR3 sequence is 13 residues long. DNA for the CDR3: TGTGCCAGCAGTTCTAGCGTCCCCTACGAGCAGTACTTC. Its translation is CASSSSVPYEQYF.

This clonotype was seen many times. The chain employs TRBV5-1 and TRBJ2-1; D not certain. The germline gives CDR1 SGHRS, CDR2 YFSETQ. V lost 0 bases and J 10 bases, leaving 11 bases between the germline ends. CDR3 length equals 13 residues. In DNA form, the CDR3 reads TGCGCCAGCAGCTTGGGGATCTCAAGCGAGCAGTTCTTC. Residues: CASSLGISSEQFF.

Regarding this clonotype: A junction boundary mismatches the germline segment, possibly from a read error. The V and J genes are TRBV7-8 and TRBJ1-5, with TRBD1 as a possible D gene (5 bases). The CDR3 has 15 residues. The germline V gene encodes CDR1 SGHVS and CDR2 FQNEAQ. As DNA, the CDR3 is TGTGCCAGCAGCTTAGTAGGTGGGGGTGAACAGCCCCATCATTTT. Encoded protein: CASSLVGGGEQPHHF.

This clonotype was recorded many times. The rearrangement uses TRBV19 and TRBJ2-1; 8 bases are shared with TRBD2. CDR3 length: 15 amino acids. Germline trimming cut 7 bases from V and 3 bases from J; bases unmatched to any gene: 8. From germline, CDR1 is LNHDA and CDR2 SQIVND (reference sequence). CDR3 residues: CASMAGGSYYNEQFF. The DNA of the CDR3 is TGTGCCAGTATGGCGGGAGGATCCTACTACAATGAGCAGTTCTTC.

This clonotype was counted at least ten times. This chain connects TRBV20-1 to TRBJ2-3, with a possible D match to TRBD1 (5 bases). The V end lost 4 bases, the J end lost 4 bases, and 6 bases lay between the germline ends. This CDR3 has 11 amino acids. Looked up from germline, CDR1 is DFQATT and CDR2 is SNEGSKA (reference sequence). The CDR3, as DNA: TGCAGTGCTAAGGGGTCAGATACGCAGTATTTT. Amino acid sequence: CSAKGSDTQYF.

Notes on this clonotype: A much larger clone is a single base away; this may be a read error. This chain joins TRBV2 and TRBJ2-5, with D uncertain. Germline V CDR1 and CDR2: SNHLY, FYNNEI. The CDR3 is 13 residues long. The CDR3 DNA is TGTGCCGGCAGCGAGGAGCCTCAAGAGACCCAGTACTTC. This codes for CAGSEEPQETQYF.

The chain employs TRBV20-1 and TRBJ2-1, with 10 nucleotides matching TRBD2. After removal of 2 bases from V and 9 bases from J, the junction contained 4 bases not matched to a gene. The CDR3 sequence is 13 residues long. Germline CDR1 is DFQATT and CDR2 is SNEGSKA (reference sequence). The CDR3 DNA sequence: TGCAGTGCTAGACTAGCGGGAGCGGCTGAGCAGTTCTTC. Encoded protein: CSARLAGAAEQFF.

Notes on this clonotype: This clone may be a read error of a much larger clone one base away. This is likely a read error, given that the CDR3 carries no conserved phenylalanine or tryptophan at its end. This chain joins TRBV5-1 and TRBJ1-2; D is unclear. This CDR3 spans 15 amino acids. Germline lookup yields CDR1 SGHRS and CDR2 YFSETQ. Trimming stripped 4 bases from V and 5 bases from J, with 18 bases between. CDR3: CASSQSKDLIYGYTL. The CDR3 DNA is TGCGCCAGCAGCCAATCGAAGGATTTGATATATGGCTACACCCTC.

This clonotype was observed at least ten times. This chain joins TRBV2 and TRBJ2-1, with D perhaps being TRBD1 or TRBD2 (7 bases each). CDR1 and CDR2 from the germline V gene are SNHLY and FYNNEI. The V gene lost 6 bases and the J gene lost 9 bases, with 15 bases spanning the gap. The CDR3 totals 13 residues. CDR3 loop: CASRGGGLGEQFF. The DNA for the CDR3 is TGTGCCAGCAGGGGAGGGGGCTTGGGTGAGCAGTTCTTC.

In its sample, this clonotype was seen many times. This chain links TRBV9 with TRBJ2-1; the D is unclear. The length of the CDR3 is 14 residues. With 3 bases removed from V and 7 bases from J, the gap between germline ends came to 14 bases. Germline CDR1 reads SGDLS; CDR2 reads YYNGEE. The DNA of the CDR3 is TGTGCCAGCAGCGAACGACTCGGGCCTAATGAGCAGTTCTTC. Amino acids: CASSERLGPNEQFF.

There are a few counts of this clonotype. V and J are TRBV11-3 and TRBJ2-3; D not resolved. From germline, CDR1 is SGHNT and CDR2 YENEEA. The CDR3 contains 14 residues. V lost 3 bases to trimming and J lost 1 base, with 8 bases between them. DNA for the CDR3: TGTGCCAGCAGCTTTGGATCTCGCACAGATACGCAGTATTTT. It translates to CASSFGSRTDTQYF.

This clonotype was picked up a small number of times. The chain uses TRBV4-1 and TRBJ2-3; 16 positions agree with TRBD2. Losses at the gene ends were 1 base for V and 5 bases for J; bases not matched to a gene: 9. The CDR3 runs 19 residues. Per the germline V gene, CDR1 is MGHRA and CDR2 is YSYEKL. The CDR3 coding sequence is TGCGCCAGCAGCCAAGGTCCCGGGACTAGCGGGGGGGCCGTAGATACGCAGTATTTT. Protein product: CASSQGPGTSGGAVDTQYF.

The chain links TRBV7-9 to TRBJ1-4; D is undetermined. Germline values: CDR1 SEHNR, CDR2 FQNEAQ (reference sequence). The CDR3 contains 14 residues. Trimming removed 0 bases at V and 11 bases at J, with 13 bases between. The CDR3 coding sequence is TGTGCCAGCAGCTTAGCGGATACAGCGAATAAACTGTTTTTT. Protein sequence: CASSLADTANKLFF.

This clonotype was counted between two and nine times. This chain uses TRBV12-3 or TRBV12-4 with TRBJ2-3, with 7 bases lining up with TRBD1. The junction had 5 bases not matched to a gene; V was cut back by 4 bases and J by 1 base. The CDR3 contains 15 residues. In nucleotides, the CDR3 is TGTGCCAGCAGTTCAGCCGGGACAGGCACAGATACGCAGTATTTT. Amino acid sequence: CASSSAGTGTDTQYF.

The chain carries TRBV13 and TRBJ1-2, with D unclear. The CDR3 runs 14 residues. Germline CDR1 PRHDT, CDR2 FYEKMQ (reference sequence). V was cut by 5 bases and J by 6 bases, with 16 bases left in between. The chain's CDR3 is CASSLDRPLHGYTF. DNA of the CDR3: TGTGCCAGCAGCCTTGATAGACCCCTCCATGGCTACACCTTC.

The table lists this clonotype with a few counts. Given a much more abundant clone one base away, this may be a read error. The CDR3 reads CASGTDSFSGANVLTF. The CDR3 DNA follows: TGTGCCAGCGGTACAGACAGTTTCTCTGGGGCCAACGTCCTGACTTTC. The chain is built from TRBV2 and TRBJ2-6; D possibly corresponds to TRBD1 (5 bases). The germline V gene has CDR1 SNHLY and CDR2 FYNNEI. V lost 8 bases and J 0 bases, leaving 14 bases between the germline ends. The CDR3 spans 16 residues.

V gene TRBV20-1 combines with J gene TRBJ1-3; D is unresolved. The CDR3 totals 16 residues. Germline CDR1 is DFQATT and CDR2 is SNEGSKA (reference sequence). V was pared by 0 bases and J by 2 bases, with 14 bases between. The chain's CDR3 is CSARDGRMRTGNTIYF. The DNA for the CDR3 is TGCAGTGCTAGAGATGGGAGGATGCGGACTGGAAACACCATATATTTT.

This clonotype was seen many times. The rearrangement joins TRBV24-1 to TRBJ2-5; TRBD1 matches at 10 bases. The CDR3 is made up of 14 amino acids. The trim removed 6 bases at V and 4 bases at J, leaving 4 bases unmatched. In germline, CDR1 is KGHDR, CDR2 SFDVKD. This CDR3 reads CATSWDRGGETQYF. The CDR3 DNA is TGTGCCACCAGTTGGGACAGGGGTGGAGAGACCCAGTACTTC.

Comment on this clonotype: Given a much more abundant clone one base away, this may be a read error. The gene calls are TRBV20-1 and TRBJ2-7, with a tentative D call TRBD2 (6 bases). This CDR3 comprises 13 residues. V lost 7 bases, J lost 6 bases, and 19 bases lay in between. Germline values: CDR1 DFQATT, CDR2 SNEGSKA (reference sequence). CDR3 in DNA: TGCAGTGTACAGAGGGACGGGGGTTCCGAGCAGTACTTC. The encoded protein is CSVQRDGGSEQYF.

The sample holds many counts of this clonotype. The chain combines TRBV5-5 with TRBJ2-5, with 11 bases fitting TRBD2. This CDR3 spans 15 amino acids. Trimming took 4 bases from V and 5 from J; bases not matched to a gene: 7. Germline CDR1 is SGHKS and CDR2 is YYEKEE (reference sequence). CDR3 coding DNA: TGTGCCAGCAGCACGGGACTAGCGGACGGGGAGACCCAGTACTTC. Its translation: CASSTGLADGETQYF.

V usage is TRBV18 and J usage is TRBJ2-5; TRBD1 might be the D (6 bases). Trimming took off 3 bases at V and 6 bases at J, with 29 bases between the two ends. This CDR3 spans 19 amino acids. Germline CDR1 and CDR2: KGHSH and LQKENI. This CDR3 reads CASSPDSLRGQTGAKTQYF. In DNA form, the CDR3 reads TGTGCCAGCTCACCCGACTCGCTGAGGGGTCAGACAGGTGCGAAGACCCAGTACTTC.

The J gene is TRBJ1-2, the V gene TRBV7-9; a weak D match, TRBD1 (6 bases). Germline CDR1 reads SEHNR; CDR2 reads FQNEAQ (reference sequence). V lost 4 bases and J lost 4, with 13 bases in between. This CDR3 has 14 residues. The DNA for the CDR3 is TGTGCCAGCAGCTGGACAGACAAGTCCTATGGCTACACCTTC. Translated: CASSWTDKSYGYTF.

Note on this clonotype: A much larger clone differs by one base, so this may be a read error. The chain recombines TRBV20-1 with TRBJ1-5, with unresolved D. The CDR3 covers 15 residues. Per the germline V gene, CDR1 is DFQATT and CDR2 is SNEGSKA (reference sequence). The CDR3 reads CSAATTAYSDQPQHF. The CDR3 coding sequence is TGCAGTGCTGCGACTACGGCTTATAGCGATCAGCCCCAGCATTTT.

This clonotype was seen at least ten times. The chain carries TRBV28 and TRBJ2-1; D tentatively fits TRBD1 or TRBD2 (7 bases each). Looked up from germline, CDR1 is MDHEN and CDR2 is SYDVKM. The CDR3 has 17 amino acids. With 6 bases removed from V and 0 bases from J, the gap between germline ends came to 18 bases. CDR3 region: CASRDFGGTVSYNEQFF. CDR3 nucleotides: TGTGCCAGCAGAGATTTCGGGGGGACAGTCTCCTACAATGAGCAGTTCTTC. Full variable domain (missing parts from reference TRBV28 and TRBJ2-1): DVKVTQSSRYLVKRTGEKVFLECVQDMDHENMFWYRQDPGLGLRLIYFSYDVKMKEKGDIPEGYSVSREKKERFSLILESASTNQTSMYLCASRDFGGTVSYNEQFFGPGTRLTVL.

This clonotype was observed many times. CDR3 bases: TGTGCCAGCACGAGGGACAGGGATGATTCACCCCTCCACTTT. It encodes CASTRDRDDSPLHF. V and J are TRBV2 and TRBJ1-6; 9 bases are a match to TRBD1. The CDR3 is 14 amino acids. From germline, CDR1 is SNHLY and CDR2 FYNNEI. V dropped 7 bases and J dropped 8; count of bases not matched to a gene: 6. The variable domain in full, completed from reference TRBV2 and TRBJ1-6, reads EPEVTQTPSHQVTQMGQEVILRCVPISNHLYFYWYRQILGQKVEFLVSFYNNEISEKSEIFDDQFSVERPDGSNFTLKIRSTKLEDSAMYFCASTRDRDDSPLHFGNGTRLTVT.

This clonotype came up many times. The rearrangement uses TRBV7-3 and TRBJ2-5; D gene unclear. Trimming left V 0 bases short and J 5 bases short, with 7 bases between. The CDR3 contains 13 residues. From germline, CDR1 is SGHTA and CDR2 FQGTGA. The CDR3 protein is CASSLTTEETQYF. DNA for the CDR3: TGTGCCAGCAGCTTAACGACCGAGGAGACCCAGTACTTC.

This clonotype was observed a few times. The chain recombines TRBV5-1 with TRBJ2-6, with D perhaps TRBD1 (6 bases). V shed 0 bases and J shed 2 bases, with 15 bases lying between them. CDR1 and CDR2 from the germline V gene are SGHRS and YFSETQ. This CDR3 spans 18 amino acids. For the CDR3, the DNA is TGCGCCAGCAGCTTGGTAGCAGGGGTAGTAGCTGGGGCCAACGTCCTGACTTTC. Its translation is CASSLVAGVVAGANVLTF.

A few counts support this clonotype. The J gene is TRBJ1-5, the V gene TRBV12-3 or TRBV12-4, with no clear D. CDR3 size: 13 residues. V was clipped by 7 bases and J by 2 bases, with 9 bases between them. The CDR3 nucleotides are TGTGCCAGCAAGGGTCCTGGCAATCAGCCCCAGCATTTT. Encoded protein: CASKGPGNQPQHF.

This clonotype was counted a few times. The rearrangement joins TRBV9 to TRBJ1-3; no clear D gene. Trimming left V 1 base short and J 0 bases short, with 8 bases between. The CDR3 is 15 amino acids. Looked up from germline, CDR1 is SGDLS and CDR2 is YYNGEE. Here the CDR3 DNA reads TGTGCCAGCAGCGTATTCGCAGGCTCTGGAAACACCATATATTTT. It encodes CASSVFAGSGNTIYF.

The table lists this clonotype with many counts. The chain has TRBV14 and TRBJ1-6; TRBD1 matches 7 bases. Germline V gives CDR1 SGHDN, CDR2 FVKESK. V was pared by 2 bases and J by 5 bases, with 3 bases of the junction left unmatched. This CDR3 is 15 amino acids long. CDR3 DNA sequence: TGTGCCAGCAGCCAATGGGACAGAAATAATTCACCCCTCCACTTT. It translates to CASSQWDRNNSPLHF.

Details on this clonotype: A clone one base away is much larger, so this may be a read error. This likely comes from a read error, as the CDR3 has no conserved phenylalanine or tryptophan at its end. The CDR3 bases are TGTGCCAGCAGCCACCGACAGGGGGCTGGGAGCAATCAGCCCCAGCATTCT. The encoded protein is CASSHRQGAGSNQPQHS. The chain is built from TRBV7-2 and TRBJ1-5; 10 positions agree with TRBD1. The CDR3 loop spans 17 amino acids. The V and J ends lost 5 bases and 1 base, in that order; junction bases with no gene match: 8. Germline CDR1 is SGHTA and CDR2 is FQGNSA.

Many counts were recorded for this clonotype. The J gene is TRBJ2-1, the V gene TRBV5-1; 16 positions agree with TRBD2. The CDR3 has 18 residues. V dropped 4 bases and J dropped 2; count of bases not matched to a gene: 6. CDR1 is SGHRS and CDR2 is YFSETQ in the germline V gene. As DNA, the CDR3 is TGCGCCAGCAGCGAAACGGGACTAGCGGGGGGGACCTACAATGAGCAGTTCTTC. Encoded protein: CASSETGLAGGTYNEQFF. Combining the CDR3 with reference TRBV5-1 and TRBJ2-1 gives the whole variable domain KAGVTQTPRYLIKTRGQQVTLSCSPISGHRSVSWYQQTPGQGLQFLFEYFSETQRNKGNFPGRFSGRQFSNSRSEMNVSTLELGDSALYLCASSETGLAGGTYNEQFFGPGTRLTVL.